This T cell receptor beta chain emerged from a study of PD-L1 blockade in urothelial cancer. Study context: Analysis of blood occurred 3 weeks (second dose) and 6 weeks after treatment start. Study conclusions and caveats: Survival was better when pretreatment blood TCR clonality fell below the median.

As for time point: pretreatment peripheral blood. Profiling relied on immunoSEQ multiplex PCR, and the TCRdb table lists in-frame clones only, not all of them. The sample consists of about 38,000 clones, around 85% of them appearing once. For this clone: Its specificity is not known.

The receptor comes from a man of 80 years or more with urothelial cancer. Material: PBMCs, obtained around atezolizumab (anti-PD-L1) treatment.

The CDR3 nucleotides are TGTGCCAGCAGCTCTAGACAGGGAACGGTAGAGACCCAGTACTTC. Residues: CASSSRQGTVETQYF. V usage is TRBV11-2 and J usage is TRBJ2-5, with TRBD1 identical over 7 bases. Germline assignment: CDR1 SGHAT and CDR2 FQNNGV. This CDR3 has 15 amino acids. The V gene end was trimmed by 4 bases and the J gene end by 4 bases; junction bases not matched to a gene: 9.